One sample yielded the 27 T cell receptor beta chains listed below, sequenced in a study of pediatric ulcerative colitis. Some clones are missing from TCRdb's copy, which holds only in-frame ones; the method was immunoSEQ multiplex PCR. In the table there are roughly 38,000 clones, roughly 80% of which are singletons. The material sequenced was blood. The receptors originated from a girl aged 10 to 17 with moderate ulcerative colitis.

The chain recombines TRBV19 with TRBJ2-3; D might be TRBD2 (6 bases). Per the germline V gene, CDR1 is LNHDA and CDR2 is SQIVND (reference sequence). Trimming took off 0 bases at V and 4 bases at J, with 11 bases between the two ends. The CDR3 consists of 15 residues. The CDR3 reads CASSIDREFSDTQYF. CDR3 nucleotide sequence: TGTGCCAGTAGTATAGATCGGGAGTTCTCAGATACGCAGTATTTT.

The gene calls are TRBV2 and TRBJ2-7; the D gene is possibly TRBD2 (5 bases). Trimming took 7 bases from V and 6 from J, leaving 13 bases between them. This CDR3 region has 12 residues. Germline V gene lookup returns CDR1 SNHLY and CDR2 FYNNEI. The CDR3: CASKEERGEQYF. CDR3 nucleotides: TGTGCCAGCAAGGAGGAGAGAGGCGAGCAGTACTTC.

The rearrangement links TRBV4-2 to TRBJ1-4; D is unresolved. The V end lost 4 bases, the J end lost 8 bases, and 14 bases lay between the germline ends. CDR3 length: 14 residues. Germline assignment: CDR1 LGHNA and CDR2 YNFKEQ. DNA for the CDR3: TGTGCCAGCAGCCCTCCCCGGCGCGGGGAAAAACTGTTTTTT. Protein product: CASSPPRRGEKLFF.

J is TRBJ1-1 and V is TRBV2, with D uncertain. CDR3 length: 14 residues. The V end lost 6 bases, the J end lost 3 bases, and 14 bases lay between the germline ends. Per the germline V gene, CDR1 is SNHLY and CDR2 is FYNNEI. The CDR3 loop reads CASRLRVSDTEAFF. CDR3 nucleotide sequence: TGTGCCAGCAGATTAAGGGTTTCAGACACTGAAGCTTTCTTT. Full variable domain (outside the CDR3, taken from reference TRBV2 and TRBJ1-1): EPEVTQTPSHQVTQMGQEVILRCVPISNHLYFYWYRQILGQKVEFLVSFYNNEISEKSEIFDDQFSVERPDGSNFTLKIRSTKLEDSAMYFCASRLRVSDTEAFFGQGTRLTVV.

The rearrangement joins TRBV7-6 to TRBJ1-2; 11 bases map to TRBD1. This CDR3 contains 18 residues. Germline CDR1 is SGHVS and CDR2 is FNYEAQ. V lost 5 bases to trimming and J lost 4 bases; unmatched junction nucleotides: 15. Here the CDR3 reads CASSPTLGQGADSYGYTF. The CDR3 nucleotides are TGTGCCAGCAGCCCAACGCTCGGACAGGGGGCTGACTCCTATGGCTACACCTTC.

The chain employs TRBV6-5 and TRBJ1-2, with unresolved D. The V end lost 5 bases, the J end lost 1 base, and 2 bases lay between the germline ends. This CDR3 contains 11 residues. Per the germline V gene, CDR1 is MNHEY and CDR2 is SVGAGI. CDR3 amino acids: CASSNNYGYTF. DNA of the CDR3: TGTGCCAGCAGTAATAACTATGGCTACACCTTC.

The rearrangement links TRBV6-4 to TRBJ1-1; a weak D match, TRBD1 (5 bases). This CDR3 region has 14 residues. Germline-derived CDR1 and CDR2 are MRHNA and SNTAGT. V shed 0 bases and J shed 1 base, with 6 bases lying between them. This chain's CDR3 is CASSDSDRNTEAFF. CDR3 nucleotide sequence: TGTGCCAGCAGTGACTCTGACAGGAACACTGAAGCTTTCTTT.

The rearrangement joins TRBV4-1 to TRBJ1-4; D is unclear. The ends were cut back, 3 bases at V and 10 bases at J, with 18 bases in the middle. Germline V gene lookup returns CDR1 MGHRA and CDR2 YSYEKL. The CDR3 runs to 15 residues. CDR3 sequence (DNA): TGCGCCAGCAGCCACCCCCCGGGAATTGGCAGAAAACTGTTTTTT. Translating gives CASSHPPGIGRKLFF.

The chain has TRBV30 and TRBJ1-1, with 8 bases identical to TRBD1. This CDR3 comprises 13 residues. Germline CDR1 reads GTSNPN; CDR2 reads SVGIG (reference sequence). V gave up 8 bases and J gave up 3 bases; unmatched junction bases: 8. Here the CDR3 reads CAVRNRGDTEAFF. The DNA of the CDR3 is TGTGCCGTTAGAAACAGGGGGGACACTGAAGCTTTCTTT.

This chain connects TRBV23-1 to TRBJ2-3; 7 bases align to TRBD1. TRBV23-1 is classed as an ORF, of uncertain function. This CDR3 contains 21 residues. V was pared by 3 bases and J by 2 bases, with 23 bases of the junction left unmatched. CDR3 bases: TGCGCCAGCAGTCAGGAACCGGGACAGCTATCCGGCTATCCGCACACAGATACGCAGTATTTT. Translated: CASSQEPGQLSGYPHTDTQYF.

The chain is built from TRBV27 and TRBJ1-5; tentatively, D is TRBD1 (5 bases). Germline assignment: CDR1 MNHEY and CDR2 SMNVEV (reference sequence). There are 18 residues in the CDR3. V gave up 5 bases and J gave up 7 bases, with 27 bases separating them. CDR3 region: CASSPIPLGHPSQQPQHF. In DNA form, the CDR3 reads TGTGCCAGCAGTCCCATTCCTCTCGGACATCCCTCTCAACAGCCCCAGCATTTT.

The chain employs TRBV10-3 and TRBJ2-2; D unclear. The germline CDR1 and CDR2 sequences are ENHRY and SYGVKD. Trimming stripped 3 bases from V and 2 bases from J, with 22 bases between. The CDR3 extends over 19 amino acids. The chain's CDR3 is CAISDVGIGGRTNTGELFF. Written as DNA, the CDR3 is TGTGCCATCAGTGACGTGGGGATCGGTGGGCGGACCAACACCGGGGAGCTGTTTTTT.

This chain's CDR3 is CASSPWVRQGPAFDGELFF. In DNA form, the CDR3 reads TGTGCCAGCAGTCCCTGGGTGAGGCAGGGCCCCGCTTTTGACGGGGAGCTGTTTTTT. The chain joins TRBV27 to TRBJ2-2, with D possibly matching TRBD1 (5 bases). V lost 5 bases and J 7 bases, leaving 29 bases between the germline ends. In germline, CDR1 is MNHEY, CDR2 SMNVEV (reference sequence). CDR3 length: 19 residues.

CDR3 protein: CASSVGGGGTGELFF. The CDR3 nucleotides are TGTGCCAGCAGCGTAGGGGGCGGGGGCACCGGGGAGCTGTTTTTT. The genes are TRBV9 and TRBJ2-2; 7 nucleotides line up with TRBD2. The CDR3 runs to 15 residues. Losses at the gene ends were 0 bases for V and 4 bases for J; bases not matched to a gene: 3. Per germline, CDR1 SGDLS and CDR2 YYNGEE.

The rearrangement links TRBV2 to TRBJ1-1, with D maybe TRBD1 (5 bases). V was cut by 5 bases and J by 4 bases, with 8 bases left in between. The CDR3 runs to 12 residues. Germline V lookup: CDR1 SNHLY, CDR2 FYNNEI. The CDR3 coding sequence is TGTGCCAGCAGTTCAGGGCTCACTGAAGCTTTCTTT. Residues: CASSSGLTEAFF. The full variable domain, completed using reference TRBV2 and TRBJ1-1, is EPEVTQTPSHQVTQMGQEVILRCVPISNHLYFYWYRQILGQKVEFLVSFYNNEISEKSEIFDDQFSVERPDGSNFTLKIRSTKLEDSAMYFCASSSGLTEAFFGQGTRLTVV.

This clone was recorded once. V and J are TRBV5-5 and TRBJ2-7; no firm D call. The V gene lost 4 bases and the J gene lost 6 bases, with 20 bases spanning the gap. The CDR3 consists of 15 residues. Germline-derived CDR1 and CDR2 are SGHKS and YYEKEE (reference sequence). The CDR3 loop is CASSLPQVVPLEQYF. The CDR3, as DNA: TGTGCCAGCAGCCTGCCGCAGGTTGTCCCCCTCGAGCAGTACTTC.

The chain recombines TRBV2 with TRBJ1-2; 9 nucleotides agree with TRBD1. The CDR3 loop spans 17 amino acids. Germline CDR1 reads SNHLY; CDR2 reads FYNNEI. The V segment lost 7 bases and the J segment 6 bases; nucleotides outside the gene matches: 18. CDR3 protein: CASNFLSPGTGNDGYTF. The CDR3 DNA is TGTGCCAGCAATTTCTTGAGTCCCGGGACAGGGAATGATGGCTACACCTTC.

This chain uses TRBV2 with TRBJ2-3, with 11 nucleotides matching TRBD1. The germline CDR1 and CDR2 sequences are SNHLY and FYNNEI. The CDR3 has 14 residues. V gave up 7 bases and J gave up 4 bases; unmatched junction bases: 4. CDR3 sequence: CASTDRGRSDTQYF. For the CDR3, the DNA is TGTGCCAGCACGGACAGGGGGCGGTCAGATACGCAGTATTTT.

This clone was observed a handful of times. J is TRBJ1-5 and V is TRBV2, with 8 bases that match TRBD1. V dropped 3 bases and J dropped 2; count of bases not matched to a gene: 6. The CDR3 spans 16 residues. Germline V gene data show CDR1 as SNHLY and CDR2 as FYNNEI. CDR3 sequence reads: CASSDQDRVGNQPQHF. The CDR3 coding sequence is TGTGCCAGCAGTGATCAGGACAGGGTGGGCAATCAGCCCCAGCATTTT.

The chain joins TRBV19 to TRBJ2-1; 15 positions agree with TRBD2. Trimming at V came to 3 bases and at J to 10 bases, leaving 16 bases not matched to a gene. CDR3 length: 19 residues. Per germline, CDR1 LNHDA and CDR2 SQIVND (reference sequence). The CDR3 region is CASSMGLAGGLGWLREQFF. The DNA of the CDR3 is TGTGCCAGTAGTATGGGACTAGCGGGAGGATTAGGTTGGTTGCGCGAGCAGTTCTTC. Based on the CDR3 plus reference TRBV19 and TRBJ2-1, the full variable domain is DGGITQSPKYLFRKEGQNVTLSCEQNLNHDAMYWYRQDPGQGLRLIYYSQIVNDFQKGDIAEGYSVSREKKESFPLTVTSAQKNPTAFYLCASSMGLAGGLGWLREQFFGPGTRLTVL.

CDR3 DNA sequence: TGTGCCAGCAGCTTAGGGACAGGGGTCAACGAGCAGTACTTC. Translating it yields CASSLGTGVNEQYF. The chain carries TRBV11-2 and TRBJ2-7; 9 positions agree with TRBD1. V gave up 1 base and J gave up 5 bases; unmatched junction bases: 3. Germline V gene sequence: CDR1 SGHAT, CDR2 FQNNGV. The CDR3 consists of 14 residues. Drawing the rest from reference TRBV11-2 and TRBJ2-7, the complete variable domain is EAGVAQSPRYKIIEKRQSVAFWCNPISGHATLYWYQQILGQGPKLLIQFQNNGVVDDSQLPKDRFSAERLKGVDSTLKIQPAKLEDSAVYLCASSLGTGVNEQYFGPGTRLTVT.

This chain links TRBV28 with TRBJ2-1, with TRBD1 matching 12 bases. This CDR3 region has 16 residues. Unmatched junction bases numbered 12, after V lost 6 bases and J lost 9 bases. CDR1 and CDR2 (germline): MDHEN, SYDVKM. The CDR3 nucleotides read TGTGCCAGCAGGCCCCCATTGGGACAGGGGGCTGGTGAGCAGTTCTTC. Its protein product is CASRPPLGQGAGEQFF. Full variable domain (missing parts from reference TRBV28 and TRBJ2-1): DVKVTQSSRYLVKRTGEKVFLECVQDMDHENMFWYRQDPGLGLRLIYFSYDVKMKEKGDIPEGYSVSREKKERFSLILESASTNQTSMYLCASRPPLGQGAGEQFFGPGTRLTVL.

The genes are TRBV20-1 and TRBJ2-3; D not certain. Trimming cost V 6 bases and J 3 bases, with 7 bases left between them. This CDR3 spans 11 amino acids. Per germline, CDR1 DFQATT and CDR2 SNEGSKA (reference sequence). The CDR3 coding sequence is TGCAGTGCCCGACTGACAGATACGCAGTATTTT. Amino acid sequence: CSARLTDTQYF.

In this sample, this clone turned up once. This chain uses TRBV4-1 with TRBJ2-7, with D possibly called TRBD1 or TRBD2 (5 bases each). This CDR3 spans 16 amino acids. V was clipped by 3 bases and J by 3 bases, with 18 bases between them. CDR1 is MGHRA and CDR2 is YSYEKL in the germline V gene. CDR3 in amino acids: CASSQGDSVTNYEQYF. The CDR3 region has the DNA TGCGCCAGCAGCCAGGGAGACAGCGTGACCAACTACGAGCAGTACTTC.

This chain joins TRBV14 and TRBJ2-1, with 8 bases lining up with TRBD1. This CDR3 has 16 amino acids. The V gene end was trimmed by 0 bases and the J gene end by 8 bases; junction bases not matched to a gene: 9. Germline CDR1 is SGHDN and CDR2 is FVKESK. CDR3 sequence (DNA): TGTGCCAGCAGCCAAGAGAGTTGGACAGGGATCGATGAGCAGTTCTTC. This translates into CASSQESWTGIDEQFF.

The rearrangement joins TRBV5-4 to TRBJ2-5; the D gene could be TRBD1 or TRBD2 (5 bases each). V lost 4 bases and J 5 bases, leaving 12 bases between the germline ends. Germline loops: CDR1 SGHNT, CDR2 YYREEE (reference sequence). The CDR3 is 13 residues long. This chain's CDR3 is CASSVGREETQYF. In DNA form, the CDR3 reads TGTGCCAGCAGCGTGGGCAGGGAGGAGACCCAGTACTTC.

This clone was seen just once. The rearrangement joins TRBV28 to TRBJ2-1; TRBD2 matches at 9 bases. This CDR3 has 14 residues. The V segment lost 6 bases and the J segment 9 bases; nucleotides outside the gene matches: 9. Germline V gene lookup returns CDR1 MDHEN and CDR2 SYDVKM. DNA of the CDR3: TGTGCCAGCAGATTGAGCGGGGGGCGAAGTGAGCAGTTCTTC. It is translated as CASRLSGGRSEQFF.